Listed below are T cell receptor beta chains from one sample, sequenced in a study of T cells in localized non-small cell lung cancer. TCRdb's copy holds only in-frame clones and misses some; the assay was immunoSEQ multiplex PCR. The repertoire holds some 82,000 clones, with around 80% as singletons. The source material was PBMCs, sampled before any cancer treatment. Receptors were obtained from a man between 40 and 69 years old with stage II squamous cell lung carcinoma. CDR3s leave out the opening cysteine and the closing phenylalanine or tryptophan. The order of the fields is V gene, J gene, CDR3 protein.

>TRBV6-6|TRBJ2-7
ASRLKGGSYEQY
>TRBV6-6|TRBJ1-2
ASSILQGSSPGYT
>TRBV14|TRBJ2-4
ASSHPTEARNIQY
>TRBV6-1|TRBJ1-3
ASSEDGPGDTIY
>TRBV7-2|TRBJ1-6
ASSLVTGGFGNSPLH
>TRBV6-5|TRBJ2-7
ASKRTGTSDYEQY
>TRBV7-9|TRBJ2-5
ASSSGTPYQETQY
>TRBV5-1|TRBJ2-5
ASMAGLAGGETQY
>TRBV5-8|TRBJ1-6
ASSLWGGNSPLH
>TRBV7-2|TRBJ2-1
ASSPLGDLASNEQF
>TRBV7-2|TRBJ2-2
ASSSRGGANTGELF
>TRBV2|TRBJ2-7
ASSDGVPPTIPYEQY
>TRBV5-4|TRBJ2-7
ASQAGASEEQY
>TRBV6-6|TRBJ1-1
ASKEGRNTEAF